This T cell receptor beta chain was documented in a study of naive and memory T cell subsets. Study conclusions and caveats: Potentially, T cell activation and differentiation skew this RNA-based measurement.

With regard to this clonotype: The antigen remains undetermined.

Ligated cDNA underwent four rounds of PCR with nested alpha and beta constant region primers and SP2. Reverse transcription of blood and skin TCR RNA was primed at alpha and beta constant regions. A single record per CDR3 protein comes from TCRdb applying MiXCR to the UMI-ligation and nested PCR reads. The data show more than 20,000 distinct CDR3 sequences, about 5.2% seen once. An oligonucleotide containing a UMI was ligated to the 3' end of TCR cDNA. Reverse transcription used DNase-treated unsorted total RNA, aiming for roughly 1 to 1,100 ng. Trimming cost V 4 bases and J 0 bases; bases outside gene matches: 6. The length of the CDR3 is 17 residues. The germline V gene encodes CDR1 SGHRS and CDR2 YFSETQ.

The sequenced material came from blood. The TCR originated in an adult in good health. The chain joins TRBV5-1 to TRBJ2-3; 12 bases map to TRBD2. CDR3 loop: CASSTGTSGLSTDTQYF. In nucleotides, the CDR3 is TGCGCCAGCAGCACCGGGACTAGCGGGCTTAGCACAGATACGCAGTATTTT. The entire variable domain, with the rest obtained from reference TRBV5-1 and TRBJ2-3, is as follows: KAGVTQTPRYLIKTRGQQVTLSCSPISGHRSVSWYQQTPGQGLQFLFEYFSETQRNKGNFPGRFSGRQFSNSRSEMNVSTLELGDSALYLCASSTGTSGLSTDTQYFGPGTRLTVL.